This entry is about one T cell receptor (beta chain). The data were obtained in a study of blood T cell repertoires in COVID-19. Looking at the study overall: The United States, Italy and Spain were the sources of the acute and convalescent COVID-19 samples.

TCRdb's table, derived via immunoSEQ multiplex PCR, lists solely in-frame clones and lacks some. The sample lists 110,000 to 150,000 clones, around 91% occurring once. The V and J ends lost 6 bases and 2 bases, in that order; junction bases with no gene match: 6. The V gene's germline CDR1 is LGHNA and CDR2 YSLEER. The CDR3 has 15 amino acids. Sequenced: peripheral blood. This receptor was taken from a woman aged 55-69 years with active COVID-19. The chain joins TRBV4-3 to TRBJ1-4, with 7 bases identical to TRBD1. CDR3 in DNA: TGCGCCAGCAGACGTGACAGGGACACTAATGAAAAACTGTTTTTT. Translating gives CASRRDRDTNEKLFF.